The 20 T cell receptor beta chains in this list originate from one sample, sequenced in a study of response to subunit inactivated influenza vaccine. TCRdb ran MiXCR on the RT-PCR reads and lists one entry per CDR3 protein. The repertoire holds a few hundred thousand distinct CDR3 sequences, 12% seen once, with approximately 8.3% in the top ten. The sample consisted of non-naive T cells sorted from PBMCs, taken less than 15 days before vaccination. These receptors were taken from a man between 50 and 59 years old who received an inactivated influenza vaccine.

This clonotype has a handful of counts. The chain links TRBV7-2 to TRBJ2-5; possible D gene TRBD2, 6 bases. This CDR3 spans 15 amino acids. V was trimmed by 1 base and J by 4 bases, leaving 13 bases between them. Per germline, CDR1 SGHTA and CDR2 FQGNSA. The CDR3 nucleotides are TGTGCCAGCAGCTTAGGAGGCGGGGTCAGAGAGACCCAGTACTTC. This codes for CASSLGGGVRETQYF. Using reference TRBV7-2 and TRBJ2-5 for the parts outside the CDR3, the full variable domain is GAGVSQSPSNKVTEKGKDVELRCDPISGHTALYWYRQSLGQGLEFLIYFQGNSAPDKSGLPSDRFSAERTGGSVSTLTIQRTQQEDSAVYLCASSLGGGVRETQYFGPGTRLLVL.

This clonotype was seen repeatedly, ten times or more. The J gene is TRBJ2-5, the V gene TRBV20-1, with D uncertain. V dropped 5 bases and J dropped 5 bases, with 15 bases sitting between them. Per germline, CDR1 DFQATT and CDR2 SNEGSKA (reference sequence). The CDR3 contains 13 residues. CDR3 sequence: CSAPTLTQETQYF. The CDR3 DNA reads TGCAGTGCTCCGACACTTACTCAGGAGACCCAGTACTTC.

The chain links TRBV5-4 to TRBJ2-5; no reliable D call. CDR1 and CDR2 from the germline V gene are SGHNT and YYREEE (reference sequence). The CDR3 runs to 14 residues. V lost 4 bases and J 4 bases, leaving 14 bases between the germline ends. Here the CDR3 DNA reads TGTGCCAGCAGCCATTCGGCCTCTCGAGAGACCCAGTACTTC. Residues: CASSHSASRETQYF.

The chain carries TRBV20-1 and TRBJ2-3, with 7 positions matching TRBD1. Trimming cost V 3 bases and J 5 bases; bases outside gene matches: 11. The CDR3 consists of 15 residues. The V gene's germline CDR1 is DFQATT and CDR2 SNEGSKA (reference sequence). CDR3 protein: CSASQQGRRRDTQYF. CDR3 DNA: TGCAGTGCTAGTCAACAGGGGAGAAGACGAGATACGCAGTATTTT.

This clonotype was detected only a few times. The CDR3 loop reads CASSLSLADYEQYF. Here the CDR3 DNA reads TGTGCCAGCAGCTTAAGTCTGGCCGACTACGAGCAGTACTTC. V and J are TRBV7-2 and TRBJ2-7; D unresolved. CDR1 and CDR2 from the germline V gene are SGHTA and FQGNSA. The CDR3 totals 14 residues. V was cut by 2 bases and J by 3 bases, with 11 bases left in between.

This clonotype appeared many times. The chain uses TRBV24-1 and TRBJ2-7; 9 bases fit TRBD1. This CDR3 is 16 amino acids long. Germline V gene lookup returns CDR1 KGHDR and CDR2 SFDVKD. J gave up 2 bases and V 4 bases, and 8 bases lay outside the gene matches. The CDR3 is CATSDSHRGLPYEQYF. Here the CDR3 DNA reads TGTGCCACCAGTGACTCCCACAGGGGGCTCCCCTACGAGCAGTACTTC.

The chain joins TRBV24-1 to TRBJ2-1, with 7 nucleotides matching TRBD2. The CDR3 totals 16 residues. V dropped 4 bases and J dropped 4; count of bases not matched to a gene: 9. CDR1 and CDR2 (germline): KGHDR, SFDVKD. CDR3: CATSDRRAGDYNEQFF. Written as DNA, the CDR3 is TGTGCCACCAGTGACCGCAGGGCGGGGGATTACAATGAGCAGTTCTTC.

This clonotype was recorded only once. The rearrangement links TRBV7-9 to TRBJ2-5, with a tentative D call TRBD2 (5 bases). Trimming removed 5 bases from V and 5 bases from J, with 9 bases in between. This CDR3 is 12 amino acids long. Per the germline V gene, CDR1 is SEHNR and CDR2 is FQNEAQ (reference sequence). Here the CDR3 DNA reads TGTGCCAGCAGCCCGGGGTCGGAGACCCAGTACTTC. It yields the protein CASSPGSETQYF.

This clonotype was detected a few times. This chain joins TRBV5-1 and TRBJ2-7; a weak D match, TRBD1 (5 bases). Germline V lookup: CDR1 SGHRS, CDR2 YFSETQ. With 4 bases removed from V and 6 bases from J, the gap between germline ends came to 14 bases. This CDR3 has 13 residues. DNA for the CDR3: TGCGCCAGCAGCCCGACGACAGCCAGCGAGCAGTACTTC. Encoded protein: CASSPTTASEQYF.

The gene calls are TRBV29-1 and TRBJ2-1; a possible D gene is TRBD1 (6 bases). V shed 1 base and J shed 10 bases, with 14 bases lying between them. The CDR3 runs 13 residues. CDR1 is SQVTM and CDR2 is ANQGSEA in the germline V gene. CDR3 in amino acids: CSVEVVGASEQFF. The CDR3 DNA sequence: TGCAGCGTTGAAGTGGTGGGGGCCAGCGAGCAGTTCTTC.

Ten or more counts support this clonotype. The chain is built from TRBV24-1 and TRBJ2-1, with 9 nucleotides matching TRBD2. CDR3 length: 16 amino acids. The germline CDR1 and CDR2 sequences are KGHDR and SFDVKD. V gave up 5 bases and J gave up 8 bases; unmatched junction bases: 12. CDR3 loop: CATSGRGGRVAYEQFF. Here the CDR3 DNA reads TGTGCCACCAGTGGGAGGGGCGGGAGGGTTGCCTATGAGCAGTTCTTC.

The table lists this clonotype with a few counts. The chain recombines TRBV20-1 with TRBJ1-4, with D perhaps TRBD1 (5 bases). V gave up 3 bases and J gave up 6 bases, with 8 bases separating them. This CDR3 region has 12 residues. The germline CDR1 and CDR2 sequences are DFQATT and SNEGSKA (reference sequence). The CDR3 DNA is TGCAGTGCTAGTCAGGGTTATGAAAAACTGTTTTTT. This gives the protein CSASQGYEKLFF.

The chain carries TRBV18 and TRBJ2-5; D gene uncertain. The length of the CDR3 is 13 residues. Looked up from germline, CDR1 is KGHSH and CDR2 is LQKENI. V was clipped by 0 bases and J by 4 bases, with 6 bases between them. The CDR3 here is CASSPPSIETQYF. The CDR3 coding sequence is TGTGCCAGCTCACCACCGTCAATAGAGACCCAGTACTTC.

V is TRBV7-2 and J is TRBJ2-5; D uncertain. Germline V gene sequence: CDR1 SGHTA, CDR2 FQGNSA. The CDR3 loop spans 14 amino acids. The V and J ends lost 5 bases and 1 base respectively, with 11 bases between them. The DNA of the CDR3 is TGTGCCAGCAGCCCCAGTTCAGCCCAAGAGACCCAGTACTTC. Its protein is CASSPSSAQETQYF. Complete variable domain (other parts from reference TRBV7-2 and TRBJ2-5): GAGVSQSPSNKVTEKGKDVELRCDPISGHTALYWYRQSLGQGLEFLIYFQGNSAPDKSGLPSDRFSAERTGGSVSTLTIQRTQQEDSAVYLCASSPSSAQETQYFGPGTRLLVL.

This clonotype appeared many times. The CDR3 sequence: CASSPSEDNEQFF. CDR3 coding DNA: TGCGCCAGCAGCCCCTCGGAAGACAATGAGCAGTTCTTC. This rearrangement joins TRBV5-1 to TRBJ2-1; D is uncertain. This CDR3 has 13 amino acids. Germline-derived CDR1 and CDR2 are SGHRS and YFSETQ. Trimming took off 4 bases at V and 5 bases at J, with 10 bases between the two ends.

The chain uses TRBV4-2 and TRBJ2-1, with 8 bases lining up with TRBD2. This CDR3 spans 16 amino acids. The germline V gene encodes CDR1 LGHNA and CDR2 YNFKEQ. With 0 bases clipped from V and 3 bases from J, the junction kept 4 bases outside the gene matches. This CDR3 reads CASSQDAGGGYNEQFF. The CDR3 DNA sequence: TGTGCCAGCAGCCAAGACGCCGGGGGGGGCTACAATGAGCAGTTCTTC.

This clonotype showed up just a few times. V and J are TRBV5-1 and TRBJ2-1, with unresolved D. This CDR3 region has 15 residues. Trimming took off 0 bases at V and 4 bases at J, with 11 bases between the two ends. Per germline, CDR1 SGHRS and CDR2 YFSETQ. The CDR3 protein is CASSLDAPKYNEQFF. The CDR3 coding sequence is TGCGCCAGCAGCTTGGACGCGCCCAAATACAATGAGCAGTTCTTC.

There are many counts of this clonotype. CDR3 amino acids: CSAPRRVSYNEQFF. CDR3 DNA: TGCAGTGCTCCCCGCAGGGTGTCCTACAATGAGCAGTTCTTC. The V and J genes are TRBV20-1 and TRBJ2-1, with TRBD1 as a possible D gene (5 bases). The CDR3 is 14 amino acids. The V gene's germline CDR1 is DFQATT and CDR2 SNEGSKA (reference sequence). Trimming left V 5 bases short and J 1 base short, with 12 bases between.

This clonotype was seen at least ten times. The chain couples TRBV11-2 to TRBJ1-4; 10 positions match TRBD1. With V trimmed by 6 bases and J by 3 bases, 7 bases remained unmatched. Germline-derived CDR1 and CDR2 are SGHAT and FQNNGV. The CDR3 extends over 16 amino acids. CDR3 loop: CASSYGTGASNEKLFF. CDR3 in DNA: TGTGCCAGCAGTTATGGGACAGGGGCGTCTAATGAAAAACTGTTTTTT.

The chain uses TRBV27 and TRBJ1-5; TRBD1 aligns across 7 bases. Germline V gene lookup returns CDR1 MNHEY and CDR2 SMNVEV (reference sequence). The length of the CDR3 is 14 residues. The V and J ends lost 6 bases and 4 bases, in that order; junction bases with no gene match: 6. The CDR3 region is CASRRTGENQPQHF. The CDR3 DNA sequence: TGTGCCAGCAGAAGGACAGGAGAAAATCAGCCCCAGCATTTT.